This T cell receptor beta chain was profiled in a study of CXCR3-negative and CXCR3-positive naive CD8 T cells. A CD45RO-CCR7+CD27+CD95- phenotype identified naive CD8+ T cells. Overall study findings and caveats: Both naive subsets had comparably high diversity; memory CD8+ cells much lower. TRB CDR3 properties served as the basis for inferring TCR strength, and surface CD5 was comparable between naive subsets.

Through 5' RACE with UMI labels, the TRB cDNA libraries were prepared. TCRdb reanalyzed the 5' RACE reads and collapses them to one entry per CDR3 protein, without DNA. In total, the table holds 100,000 to 150,000 distinct CDR3 sequences. On this clonotype: Antigen specificity is unknown.

This clonotype was obtained from a human donor in good health. Some clones in this sample may be carry-over from other donors' samples. The sample consisted of naive CXCR3- CD8+ T cells from blood. Subset of the sample: CD45RO-CCR7+CD27+CD95- naive CD8+ T cells lacking CXCR3 (TNR3-).

CDR3 sequence reads: CASSFGRGSEKLFF. This chain uses TRBV13 with TRBJ1-4; TCRdb lists TRBD1, though no DNA is available to test this call. The germline V gene has CDR1 PRHDT and CDR2 FYEKMQ (reference sequence). The CDR3 extends over 14 amino acids.